The 7 T cell receptor beta chains listed next were all sequenced from one sample in a study of T cells in Graves' hyperthyroidism and ophthalmopathy (dated by TCRdb to the late 2010s). The library was generated by multiplex PCR. Sequencer: Illumina HiSeq 2000. The TCR beta CDR3 regions were amplified from RNA transcripts. The TCR CDR3 was subjected to a first round of RT-PCR using the HTBI primer set and the Qiagen OneStep RT-PCR kit. The public reads were run again by TCRdb, first through fastp at Q25 and then through MiXCR, and only productive beta chains were kept. A single entry per CDR3 protein holds the most common genes and DNA from its merged rows. The sample table shows 250,000 to 300,000 distinct CDR3 sequences, and 13% to 15% are seen once. The ten largest clones take up roughly 14% of the sample. Sample: blood. The receptors shown here come from a woman in her thirties or forties with Graves' hyperthyroidism that later progressed to Graves' ophthalmopathy.

This clonotype was recorded at least ten times. The gene calls are TRBV27 and TRBJ2-6; 7 bases map to TRBD1. J lost 0 bases, V lost 6 bases, and 11 bases had no gene match. Germline values: CDR1 MNHEY, CDR2 SMNVEV (reference sequence). The CDR3 has 18 amino acids. Here the CDR3 DNA reads TGTGCCAGCAGGCTTGAACAGGGGCCAAGCTCTGGGGCCAACGTCCTGACTTTC. Protein: CASRLEQGPSSGANVLTF.

This clonotype was seen repeatedly, ten times or more. The rearrangement links TRBV28 to TRBJ1-2; D gene uncertain. The germline CDR1 and CDR2 sequences are MDHEN and SYDVKM. The CDR3 runs to 12 residues. Trimming left V 8 bases short and J 3 bases short, with 10 bases between. The CDR3 is CASSPGDYGYTF. In DNA, the CDR3 is TGTGCCAGCTCGCCCGGGGACTATGGCTACACCTTC.

This clonotype showed up many times. The V gene is TRBV5-1, the J gene TRBJ1-1, with 11 bases matching TRBD1. V dropped 2 bases and J dropped 1; count of bases not matched to a gene: 7. Germline values: CDR1 SGHRS, CDR2 YFSETQ. The CDR3 has 17 amino acids. The chain's CDR3 is CASSFKWTGGANTEAFF. The CDR3 nucleotides read TGCGCCAGCAGCTTTAAATGGACAGGGGGCGCGAACACTGAAGCTTTCTTT.

Of note for this clonotype: Being one base from a much bigger clone, this may be a read error. V is TRBV4-1 and J is TRBJ2-7; tentatively, D is TRBD2 (5 bases). V was shortened by 4 bases and J by 6 bases, with 19 bases between the two germline ends. This CDR3 has 15 amino acids. Germline lookup yields CDR1 MGHRA and CDR2 YSYEKL. CDR3 amino acids: CASSPAPRSGGEQYF. DNA for the CDR3: TGCGCCAGCAGCCCAGCCCCCAGATCCGGAGGCGAGCAGTACTTC.

Ten or more counts support this clonotype. The chain employs TRBV18 and TRBJ2-7; 7 positions match TRBD1. The germline gives CDR1 KGHSH, CDR2 LQKENI. CDR3 length: 14 residues. The J segment lost 3 bases and the V segment lost 6 bases, leaving 8 bases of the junction unmatched. The CDR3 is CASSKRDSYYEQYF. The CDR3 DNA follows: TGTGCCAGCTCGAAGAGGGACAGTTACTACGAGCAGTACTTC.

There are many counts of this clonotype. The rearrangement uses TRBV11-2 and TRBJ2-3, with 14 bases identical to TRBD2. The CDR3 contains 19 residues. V trimming: 5 bases; J trimming: 3 bases; junction bases outside the gene matches: 13. In germline, CDR1 is SGHAT, CDR2 FQNNGV. CDR3 amino acids: CASSRYSLRTSGRTDTQYF. The CDR3 nucleotides are TGTGCCAGCAGCCGTTACTCTTTAAGGACTAGCGGGAGGACAGATACGCAGTATTTT.

This clonotype has just a few counts. J is TRBJ2-2 and V is TRBV6-5; D remains unclear. Germline V gene lookup returns CDR1 MNHEY and CDR2 SVGAGI. There are 13 residues in the CDR3. V lost 2 bases and J 5 bases, leaving 6 bases between the germline ends. Here the CDR3 DNA reads TGTGCCAGCAGTTACCACGGGACCGGGGAGCTGTTTTTT. This encodes CASSYHGTGELFF.